This entry lists 20 T cell receptor beta chains sequenced from one sample in a study of blood T cell repertoires in COVID-19. Sequencing used immunoSEQ multiplex PCR; TCRdb keeps in-frame clones, though not all of them. Altogether 70,000 to 80,000 clones are present, roughly 90% being singletons, with the ten largest covering approximately 6.4%. The sample was peripheral blood. The receptors were sampled from a woman between 50 and 59 years old with acute or convalescent COVID-19.

This clone was counted between two and nine times. The chain joins TRBV2 to TRBJ1-2; weak D call: TRBD1 (5 bases). Looked up from germline, CDR1 is SNHLY and CDR2 is FYNNEI. Trimming stripped 3 bases from V and 5 bases from J, with 10 bases between. CDR3 length equals 13 residues. The DNA for the CDR3 is TGTGCCAGCAGTGATGCGACAGCTTATGGCTACACCTTC. It is translated as CASSDATAYGYTF.

The chain links TRBV29-1 to TRBJ2-3; possible D gene TRBD1, 6 bases. CDR1 and CDR2 (germline): SQVTM, ANQGSEA. This CDR3 has 14 residues. V lost 7 bases and J lost 2, with 16 bases in between. The CDR3 region has the DNA TGCAGCGCTGGACAGCCTAGGTACACAGATACGCAGTATTTT. Protein: CSAGQPRYTDTQYF.

This clone was recorded only once. The chain couples TRBV18 to TRBJ1-1; 7 nucleotides align to TRBD1. The CDR3 runs to 16 residues. CDR1 and CDR2 from the germline V gene are KGHSH and LQKENI. Trimming at V came to 4 bases and at J to 2 bases, leaving 10 bases not matched to a gene. The CDR3 loop is CASSLARGQTNTEAFF. In nucleotides, the CDR3 is TGTGCCAGCTCACTAGCTCGGGGACAGACCAACACTGAAGCTTTCTTT.

This clone was observed a single time. This chain uses TRBV11-2 with TRBJ2-7; 7 nucleotides align to TRBD1. The CDR3 has 14 residues. Losses at the gene ends were 3 bases for V and 3 bases for J; bases not matched to a gene: 5. Germline V gene sequence: CDR1 SGHAT, CDR2 FQNNGV. For the CDR3, the DNA is TGTGCCAGCAGCTTCGCGCAGGGGGACTACGAGCAGTACTTC. Its protein product is CASSFAQGDYEQYF. Full variable domain (missing parts from reference TRBV11-2 and TRBJ2-7): EAGVAQSPRYKIIEKRQSVAFWCNPISGHATLYWYQQILGQGPKLLIQFQNNGVVDDSQLPKDRFSAERLKGVDSTLKIQPAKLEDSAVYLCASSFAQGDYEQYFGPGTRLTVT.

The chain joins TRBV29-1 to TRBJ1-5, with 9 bases lining up with TRBD1. This CDR3 is built from 14 residues. The V gene's germline CDR1 is SQVTM and CDR2 ANQGSEA. J lost 3 bases, V lost 6 bases, and 6 bases had no gene match. CDR3 in DNA: TGCAGCGTGAAGGGGACAGGGCCCAATCAGCCCCAGCATTTT. This sequence encodes CSVKGTGPNQPQHF.

The chain carries TRBV3-1 (or the pseudogene TRBV3-2) and TRBJ1-1; 8 bases agree with TRBD1. Germline assignment: CDR1 LGHDT and CDR2 YNNKEL (reference sequence). CDR3 length: 11 residues. With 8 bases clipped from V and 8 bases from J, the junction kept 4 bases outside the gene matches. Here the CDR3 reads CASGQGAEAFF. The CDR3 coding sequence is TGTGCCAGCGGACAGGGAGCCGAAGCTTTCTTT.

This chain connects TRBV3-1 (or the pseudogene TRBV3-2) to TRBJ1-5, with no clear D. Germline loops: CDR1 LGHDT, CDR2 YNNKEL (reference sequence). Trimming cost V 0 bases and J 9 bases, with 9 bases left between them. The length of the CDR3 is 13 residues. CDR3 bases: TGTGCCAGCAGCCAAGAAAGAGGGCGGCCCCAGCATTTT. This sequence encodes CASSQERGRPQHF.

V usage is TRBV7-2 and J usage is TRBJ2-5; no definite D call. V was shortened by 2 bases and J by 1 base, with 5 bases between the two germline ends. The CDR3 runs to 13 residues. CDR1 is SGHTA, CDR2 FQGNSA, per germline. The CDR3 bases are TGTGCCAGCAGCTTAAAGCCCCAAGAGACCCAGTACTTC. Protein product: CASSLKPQETQYF.

The rearrangement links TRBV19 to TRBJ2-3; 10 bases agree with TRBD1. Germline V gene data show CDR1 as LNHDA and CDR2 as SQIVND (reference sequence). After removal of 10 bases from V and 6 bases from J, the junction contained 7 bases not matched to a gene. CDR3 length equals 13 residues. The CDR3 protein is CATDDRGRDTQYF. CDR3 sequence (DNA): TGTGCCACCGATGACAGGGGGCGGGATACGCAGTATTTT.

This chain joins TRBV3-1 (or the pseudogene TRBV3-2) and TRBJ1-1; 8 bases match TRBD1. V lost 1 base and J lost 11; bases outside the gene matches: 6. Per germline, CDR1 LGHDT and CDR2 YNNKEL (reference sequence). This CDR3 region has 13 residues. CDR3 region: CASSQGQGLGAFF. The CDR3 DNA reads as TGTGCCAGCAGCCAAGGACAGGGGTTGGGGGCTTTCTTT.

The gene calls are TRBV27 and TRBJ2-2, with TRBD1 matching 9 bases. Germline V gene lookup returns CDR1 MNHEY and CDR2 SMNVEV (reference sequence). V dropped 3 bases and J dropped 8; count of bases not matched to a gene: 10. This CDR3 spans 16 amino acids. CDR3 nucleotide sequence: TGTGCCAGCAGTTTCGGGGTGGGACAGGGACCTGGGGAGCTGTTTTTT. It yields the protein CASSFGVGQGPGELFF.

The chain couples TRBV7-3 to TRBJ2-1; TRBD2 is a possible D gene (6 bases). V was clipped by 4 bases and J by 5 bases, with 18 bases between them. This CDR3 has 16 amino acids. Germline V gene sequence: CDR1 SGHTA, CDR2 FQGTGA. This chain's CDR3 is CASSSSEGRNHNEQFF. In DNA, the CDR3 is TGTGCCAGCAGCTCTTCGGAGGGACGGAATCACAATGAGCAGTTCTTC.

This sequence joins TRBV28 and TRBJ1-5, with a possible D match to TRBD1 (5 bases). The germline gives CDR1 MDHEN, CDR2 SYDVKM. This CDR3 comprises 12 residues. V shed 6 bases and J shed 7 bases, with 10 bases lying between them. CDR3 in DNA: TGTGCCAGCAGGGGGCGCGGCCAGCCCCAGCATTTT. It is translated as CASRGRGQPQHF.

A note on this clone: Different DNA sequences within this sample yield the same CDR3. The chain uses TRBV28 and TRBJ2-2; weak D call: TRBD1 (6 bases). With 0 bases removed from V and 5 bases from J, the gap between germline ends came to 7 bases. The CDR3 consists of 14 residues. In germline, CDR1 is MDHEN, CDR2 SYDVKM. As DNA, the CDR3 is TGTGCCAGCAGTTTATGGACAGGTACCGGGGAGCTGTTTTTT. It specifies CASSLWTGTGELFF. The variable domain in full, completed from reference TRBV28 and TRBJ2-2, reads DVKVTQSSRYLVKRTGEKVFLECVQDMDHENMFWYRQDPGLGLRLIYFSYDVKMKEKGDIPEGYSVSREKKERFSLILESASTNQTSMYLCASSLWTGTGELFFGEGSRLTVL.

This sequence joins TRBV28 and TRBJ2-1; no definite D call. The CDR3 sequence is 14 residues long. The germline CDR1 and CDR2 sequences are MDHEN and SYDVKM. Between the trimmed V and J ends, which lost 5 bases and 3 bases, there was a span of 11 bases. CDR3 sequence: CASSLYPGYNEQFF. The DNA of the CDR3 is TGTGCCAGCAGTCTCTATCCCGGCTACAATGAGCAGTTCTTC.

This sequence joins TRBV6-2 or TRBV6-3 and TRBJ1-5; D possibly corresponds to TRBD1 (5 bases). This CDR3 is 14 amino acids long. The V end was cut by 5 bases, the J end by 3 bases, with 11 bases between. CDR1 is MNHEY, CDR2 SVGEGT, per germline. The CDR3 sequence is CASSAPGSNQPQHF. The DNA for the CDR3 is TGTGCCAGCAGTGCCCCAGGGTCCAATCAGCCCCAGCATTTT.

V is TRBV9 and J is TRBJ1-2; 7 bases map to TRBD1. Trimming removed 3 bases from V and 4 bases from J; junction bases left unmatched: 0. Per germline, CDR1 SGDLS and CDR2 YYNGEE. This CDR3 comprises 12 residues. In DNA form, the CDR3 reads TGTGCCAGCAGCGACAGGGGCTATGGCTACACCTTC. Its translation: CASSDRGYGYTF.

The V gene is TRBV5-4, the J gene TRBJ2-6, with TRBD1 matching over 12 bases. The germline gives CDR1 SGHNT, CDR2 YYREEE (reference sequence). The CDR3 sequence is 17 residues long. Trimming at V came to 3 bases and at J to 4 bases, leaving 5 bases not matched to a gene. The CDR3 protein is CASSSGTGGGGANVLTF. CDR3 coding DNA: TGTGCCAGCAGCTCCGGGACAGGGGGCGGGGGGGCCAACGTCCTGACTTTC.

The chain combines TRBV3-1 (or the pseudogene TRBV3-2) with TRBJ2-7; tentatively, D is TRBD2 (6 bases). The V end was cut by 4 bases, the J end by 2 bases, with 9 bases between. CDR1 and CDR2 from the germline V gene are LGHDT and YNNKEL (reference sequence). The CDR3 is 13 residues long. The CDR3 region has the DNA TGTGCCAGCAGCCCGGGACTCCCCTACGAGCAGTACTTC. Residues: CASSPGLPYEQYF.

The chain has TRBV5-6 and TRBJ1-1; TRBD1 matches at 8 bases. The germline CDR1 and CDR2 sequences are SGHDT and YYEEEE. This CDR3 contains 15 residues. V lost 2 bases, J lost 3 bases, and 6 bases stayed unmatched. The CDR3 loop reads CASSFGQGLYTEAFF. The CDR3 region has the DNA TGTGCCAGCAGCTTCGGACAGGGTTTGTACACTGAAGCTTTCTTT.